This T cell receptor (beta chain) originates from a study of graft-versus-host responses after intestinal transplantation. Study at large: Multivisceral, liver-intestinal, or isolated intestinal grafts were transplanted into recipients. Anti-thymocyte globulin was used for induction in all recipients, who then took tacrolimus and steroids for approximately three years. Study-wide results and caveats: Circulating GvH clone levels at their peak were associated with HvG declines (early post-transplant). Marrow from the recipient contained GvH clones, some of which had appeared first in ileum or blood.

CDR1 is SNHLY and CDR2 is FYNNEI in the germline V gene. The CDR3 runs 17 residues. The V and J ends lost 4 bases and 1 base, in that order; junction bases with no gene match: 9. This clone was detected only once. What it binds is not known. The protocol was immunoSEQ multiplex PCR, while the TCRdb copy is restricted to in-frame clones and leaves out a portion. The sample records about 90,000 clones, more than 90% being singletons. The TCR comes from a human donor who received an intestinal transplant. This chain uses TRBV2 with TRBJ1-5, with 8 bases matching TRBD1. The sample consisted of unstimulated CD4+ T cells sorted from spleen or lymph node cells, taken before intestinal transplant. The CDR3 region is CASSGQGRSWSNQPQHF. The CDR3, as DNA: TGTGCCAGCAGTGGACAGGGGAGGAGTTGGAGCAATCAGCCCCAGCATTTT.